A selection of T cell receptor beta chains follows, all from one sample in a study of blood T cell repertoires in COVID-19. Produced via immunoSEQ multiplex PCR; TCRdb's table is partial and in-frame only. The repertoire consists of 230,000 or so clones, with 65% to 85% occurring once and the leading ten covering about 4.5%. Sequencing was done on a sample of peripheral blood. These receptors all come from a middle-aged man with active or convalescent COVID-19. The CDR3 runs from the conserved cysteine through the conserved F or W. A D gene is named only where the DNA matches it firmly. Size tells how often a clone was seen (once, few, many) or the class of an expanded clone, and some rows leave it out.

d_call clone_size j_call v_call cdr3_aa cdr3_nt
. . TRBJ1-1 TRBV2 CASSAASTEAFF TGTGCCAGCAGTGCTGCGTCCACTGAAGCTTTCTTT
TRBD1 once TRBJ2-3 TRBV10-3 CATGQGGTDTQYF TGTGCCACAGGACAGGGCGGCACAGATACGCAGTATTTT
. . TRBJ2-2 TRBV5-1 CASSLERGSTGELFF TGCGCCAGCAGCTTGGAACGGGGAAGCACCGGGGAGCTGTTTTTT
. . TRBJ1-5 TRBV9 CASSQGGQPQHF TGTGCCAGCAGCCAAGGGGGTCAGCCCCAGCATTTT
TRBD1 . TRBJ1-1 TRBV19 CASSIRGQGAVPTEAFF TGTGCCAGTAGTATTCGCGGACAGGGCGCCGTGCCGACTGAAGCTTTCTTT
. . TRBJ2-7 TRBV29-1 CSVVSGSYEQYF TGCAGCGTTGTGTCCGGTTCCTACGAGCAGTACTTC
TRBD2 . TRBJ2-3 TRBV6-5 CASTAAGEGGEQYF TGTGCCAGCACGGCAGCGGGGGAGGGAGGGGAGCAGTATTTT
. . TRBJ1-1 TRBV27 CASSLYPGVGTEAFF TGTGCCAGCAGTTTATACCCAGGGGTGGGGACTGAAGCTTTCTTT
. few TRBJ2-7 TRBV5-6 CASSSVPFSYEQYF TGTGCCAGCAGCTCAGTCCCCTTCTCCTACGAGCAGTACTTC
. few TRBJ2-2 TRBV6-2/TRBV6-3 CASSYGLQLTGELFF TGTGCCAGCAGTTACGGGCTTCAGTTAACCGGGGAGCTGTTTTTT
. . TRBJ1-2 TRBV6-5 CASSYRGTYGYTF TGTGCCAGCAGTTACAGGGGGACCTATGGCTACACCTTC
. . TRBJ1-2 TRBV5-4 CASSLEGVGYGYTF TGTGCCAGCAGCTTGGAAGGGGTAGGCTATGGCTACACCTTC
. . TRBJ2-2 TRBV18 CASSPQGSGSGDTGELFF TGTGCCAGCTCACCGCAGGGGAGCGGCAGCGGGGACACCGGGGAGCTGTTTTTT
TRBD1 . TRBJ1-1 TRBV30 CACFRDRVTEAFF TGTGCCTGTTTCCGGGACAGGGTCACTGAAGCTTTCTTT
TRBD2 . TRBJ2-1 TRBV6-5 CASRRGEEGNEQFF TGTGCCAGCAGGCGGGGGGAGGAGGGCAATGAGCAGTTCTTC
. . TRBJ1-1 TRBV5-1 CASSPRQVNTEAFF TGCGCCAGCAGCCCAAGACAGGTGAACACTGAAGCTTTCTTT
TRBD1 . TRBJ1-2 TRBV28 CASSPTGLTNYGYTF TGTGCCAGCAGTCCGACAGGGCTAACCAACTATGGCTACACCTTC
. . TRBJ1-3 TRBV10-3 CATTRGSGNTIYF TGTGCCACCACCAGGGGCTCCGGAAACACCATATATTTT
. . TRBJ2-7 TRBV6-6 CASSYSQVGAYEQYF TGTGCCAGCAGTTACTCCCAGGTGGGTGCCTACGAGCAGTACTTC
TRBD1 . TRBJ1-2 TRBV9 CASSPRTGVGNYGYTF TGTGCCAGCAGCCCCAGAACAGGGGTAGGTAACTATGGCTACACCTTC
TRBD1 . TRBJ1-2 TRBV4-1 CASSLQGGYGYTF TGCGCCAGCAGCCTACAGGGGGGCTATGGCTACACCTTC
TRBD2 . TRBJ2-3 TRBV5-1 CASSFSGVSTDTQYF TGCGCCAGCAGCTTTAGCGGGGTTAGCACAGATACGCAGTATTTT
. . TRBJ1-5 TRBV2 CASSEQDGSQHF TGTGCCAGCAGTGAACAGGATGGGTCCCAGCATTTT
. once TRBJ1-1 TRBV5-1 CASSLGLTGLNTEAFF TGCGCCAGCAGCTTGGGCCTGACAGGACTGAACACTGAAGCTTTCTTT
. few TRBJ2-7 TRBV4-3 CASSQYLARGYEQYF TGCGCCAGCAGCCAGTATCTGGCTAGAGGCTACGAGCAGTACTTC
TRBD1 . TRBJ2-7 TRBV7-9 CASSLAGDSTYEQYF TGTGCCAGCAGCTTAGCCGGGGACAGCACATACGAGCAGTACTTC
TRBD2 . TRBJ2-1 TRBV11-2 CASSPASGVMNEQFF TGTGCCAGCAGCCCAGCTAGCGGGGTGATGAATGAGCAGTTCTTC
TRBD2 few TRBJ2-1 TRBV27 CASSTRVAGGYNEQFF TGTGCCAGCAGTACCCGGGTAGCGGGGGGGTACAATGAGCAGTTCTTC
. . TRBJ1-2 TRBV5-4 CASSLDFSPGSDGYTF TGTGCCAGCAGCTTGGATTTCAGTCCAGGGTCGGATGGCTACACCTTC
. few TRBJ1-1 TRBV15 CATAFRTSGTEAFF TGTGCCACCGCGTTCCGGACTTCGGGCACTGAAGCTTTCTTT
TRBD1 . TRBJ2-7 TRBV27 CASSLETGGHEQYF TGTGCCAGCAGTCTCGAGACAGGGGGACACGAGCAGTACTTC
. . TRBJ1-5 TRBV19 CATRGGSQPQHF TGTGCCACCCGGGGGGGTAGTCAGCCCCAGCATTTT
TRBD1 . TRBJ1-3 TRBV11-3 CASSPTGVSGNTIYF TGTGCCAGCAGCCCGACAGGGGTCTCTGGAAACACCATATATTTT
. . TRBJ2-4 TRBV4-1 CASSQSGTPLAKNIQYF TGCGCCAGCAGCCAATCCGGGACACCACTAGCCAAAAACATTCAGTACTTC
. . TRBJ1-2 TRBV28 CASSLSPLGYTF TGTGCCAGCAGTTTGTCTCCCCTTGGCTACACCTTC
. . TRBJ1-4 TRBV19 CASMTGGGEKLFF TGTGCCAGTATGACGGGGGGCGGTGAAAAACTGTTTTTT
TRBD1 . TRBJ1-6 TRBV7-9 CASSWDREYNSPLHF TGTGCCAGCAGCTGGGACAGGGAGTATAATTCACCCCTCCACTTT
TRBD1 . TRBJ1-3 TRBV6-1 CASSEAGTGAGNTIYF TGTGCCAGCAGTGAAGCGGGGACAGGGGCCGGAAACACCATATATTTT
. . TRBJ1-2 TRBV6-5 CASSFITRANYGYTF TGTGCCAGCAGTTTTATCACCCGAGCTAACTATGGCTACACCTTC
TRBD1 . TRBJ1-1 TRBV28 CASSLPDRRNTEAFF TGTGCCAGCAGTTTACCGGACAGGCGGAACACTGAAGCTTTCTTT
. . TRBJ1-5 TRBV6-6 CASSYPDFF TGTGCCAGCAGTTATCCCGACTTTTTT
TRBD1 . TRBJ1-5 TRBV2 CASSAELDRGNQPQHF TGTGCCAGCAGTGCCGAACTGGACAGGGGCAATCAGCCCCAGCATTTT
TRBD1 . TRBJ1-3 TRBV3-1/TRBV3-2 CASSLDRDCGNTIYF TGTGCCAGCAGCCTTGACAGGGATTGTGGAAACACCATATATTTT
TRBD1 . TRBJ1-5 TRBV19 CASSTLTGVSNQPQHF TGTGCCAGTAGTACCTTGACAGGGGTTAGCAATCAGCCCCAGCATTTT
TRBD2 once TRBJ2-1 TRBV3-1/TRBV3-2 CASSQALTSGGSYNEQFF TGTGCCAGCAGCCAGGCCCTGACTAGCGGGGGTTCCTACAATGAGCAGTTCTTC
. few TRBJ1-6 TRBV15 CATSRVGRYLHF TGTGCCACCAGCAGAGTGGGGCGCTACCTCCACTTT
TRBD1 . TRBJ1-5 TRBV7-2 CASSLTGTGHQPQHF TGTGCCAGCAGCTTAACCGGGACAGGTCATCAGCCCCAGCATTTT
TRBD2 . TRBJ2-7 TRBV7-8 CASSEGLAGAYEQYF TGTGCCAGCAGCGAGGGACTAGCGGGGGCCTACGAGCAGTACTTC
. . TRBJ1-4 TRBV7-9 CASSGLRNEKLFF TGTGCCAGCAGCGGACTCCGAAATGAAAAACTGTTTTTT
. once TRBJ2-3 TRBV12-5 CASGYGTITDTQYF TGTGCTAGTGGTTACGGGACAATCACAGATACGCAGTATTTT
TRBD2 . TRBJ2-5 TRBV4-1 CASSPKVASGAKETQYF TGCGCCAGCAGCCCGAAAGTTGCTAGCGGGGCTAAAGAGACCCAGTACTTC
TRBD1 . TRBJ1-2 TRBV27 CASSRGQGYGYTF TGTGCCAGCAGCCGTGGACAGGGATATGGCTACACCTTC
TRBD1 . TRBJ2-1 TRBV6-5 CASSLQGATYNEQFF TGTGCCAGCAGCCTACAGGGGGCAACCTACAATGAGCAGTTCTTC
. . TRBJ2-3 TRBV5-4 CASSRITGLGGTDTQYF TGTGCCAGCAGCCGTATCACAGGGTTGGGGGGCACAGATACGCAGTATTTT
. once TRBJ2-7 TRBV28 CASSWVGYEQYF TGTGCCAGCAGTTGGGTCGGGTACGAGCAGTACTTC
. . TRBJ1-2 TRBV4-2 CASSQARAESYGYTF TGTGCCAGCAGCCAAGCTCGCGCGGAGAGCTATGGCTACACCTTC
TRBD1 . TRBJ1-1 TRBV6-5 CASSLSGTGGKAFF TGTGCCAGCAGTCTTTCCGGGACAGGGGGCAAAGCTTTCTTT
. . TRBJ1-5 TRBV7-8 CASSSRGGIGQPQHF TGTGCCAGCAGCTCCCGCGGGGGGATCGGACAGCCCCAGCATTTT
. . TRBJ2-5 TRBV5-4 CASSSGAGTETQYF TGTGCCAGCAGCTCAGGGGCAGGGACGGAGACCCAGTACTTC
. . TRBJ1-5 TRBV12-3/TRBV12-4 CASSLRNQPQHF TGTGCCAGCAGTTTACGGAATCAGCCCCAGCATTTT